This entry describes one TCR beta chain. This sample was taken from a study of blood T cell repertoires in COVID-19. As for the study in general: Sites across the United States, Italy and Spain contributed samples from acute and convalescent COVID-19. T cells, B-cell-depleted T cells, or PBMCs supplied cDNA or gDNA.

Looked up from germline, CDR1 is SGHNT and CDR2 is YENEEA. Trimming stripped 3 bases from V and 0 bases from J, with 11 bases between. The CDR3 consists of 15 residues. Authors' analysis steps: Amplification of reference gene primers was used by the study to estimate nucleated cell counts. Using immunoSEQ multiplex PCR, the repertoire was profiled, and TCRdb retains in-frame clones only, with some absent. Clonal size and the V and J genes are those of that table, whereas D and trimming came from the DNA. The table shows 180,000 or so clones, with roughly three quarters occurring only once. The V call is TRBV11-3, the J call TRBJ1-1, with D perhaps matching TRBD1 (5 bases). The clonotype comes from a woman older than 75 with COVID-19, enrolled during active disease. Input material: peripheral blood. In nucleotides, the CDR3 is TGTGCCAGCAGCTTTGGGGGGAACCTGAACACTGAAGCTTTCTTT. This codes for CASSFGGNLNTEAFF. Full variable domain (outside the CDR3, taken from reference TRBV11-3 and TRBJ1-1): EAGVVQSPRYKIIEKKQPVAFWCNPISGHNTLYWYLQNLGQGPELLIRYENEEAVDDSQLPKDRFSAERLKGVDSTLKIQPAELGDSAVYLCASSFGGNLNTEAFFGQGTRLTVV.